The rows below give T cell receptor beta chains drawn from one sample of a study of PD-L1 blockade in urothelial cancer. The protocol was immunoSEQ multiplex PCR, while the TCRdb copy is restricted to in-frame clones and leaves out a portion. This table has some 53,000 clones, 60% to 80% appearing once. The sequences come from PBMCs, collected around atezolizumab (anti-PD-L1) treatment. Receptors were obtained from a man between 65 and 85 years old with urothelial cancer. The CDR3 runs from the conserved cysteine through the conserved F or W. A D gene is named only where the DNA matches it firmly. Clone size is stated in some rows and not others, as once, few, many or a class when expanded.

CDR3,DNA,size,D,J,V
CAISDGRRGRGETQYF,TGTGCCATCAGTGATGGAAGGAGGGGTCGGGGAGAGACCCAGTACTTC,.,.,TRBJ2-5,TRBV10-3
CASTGSMNTEAFF,TGTGCCAGCACTGGGAGCATGAACACTGAAGCTTTCTTT,.,.,TRBJ1-1,TRBV6-6
CASSPSYTGQGAYGYTF,TGTGCCAGCTCACCGAGTTATACGGGACAGGGGGCCTATGGCTACACCTTC,.,TRBD1,TRBJ1-2,TRBV18
CASRYWPGTGALEQYF,TGTGCCAGCAGGTATTGGCCCGGGACAGGGGCCCTCGAGCAGTACTTC,.,TRBD1,TRBJ2-7,TRBV27
CASSLFRGGAETQYF,TGTGCCAGCAGCTTGTTCCGCGGGGGGGCAGAGACCCAGTACTTC,.,TRBD2,TRBJ2-5,TRBV7-2
CASSLSGPTVSYEQYF,TGTGCCAGCAGCTTAAGCGGACCTACAGTCTCCTACGAGCAGTACTTC,.,.,TRBJ2-7,TRBV7-6
CASVWRWACGRFYGYTF,TGTGCCAGCGTATGGAGGTGGGCGTGCGGGCGCTTTTATGGCTACACCTTC,.,.,TRBJ1-2,TRBV21-1
CASSLEGAARALAGVKDTQYF,TGCGCCAGCAGCTTAGAGGGGGCCGCACGAGCACTAGCGGGAGTGAAAGATACGCAGTATTTT,.,TRBD2,TRBJ2-3,TRBV5-1
CASSPTPFSRSRNEQFF,TGTGCCAGCAGCCCAACCCCCTTTAGCCGCTCGAGGAATGAGCAGTTCTTC,.,.,TRBJ2-1,TRBV7-9
CASSLVQGAYEQYF,TGTGCCAGCAGCTTAGTACAGGGGGCCTACGAGCAGTACTTC,medium-sized,TRBD1,TRBJ2-7,TRBV7-9
CAWSGQVTDTQYF,TGTGCCTGGAGTGGACAGGTCACAGATACGCAGTATTTT,.,.,TRBJ2-3,TRBV30
CASSEPPDRVTGELFF,TGTGCCAGCAGTGAACCCCCGGACAGGGTAACCGGGGAGCTGTTTTTT,once,TRBD1,TRBJ2-2,TRBV2
CASSQQTLAGAYNEQFF,TGTGCCAGCAGCCAACAAACACTAGCGGGGGCCTACAATGAGCAGTTCTTC,.,TRBD2,TRBJ2-1,TRBV4-2
CASSQGSGGAGDTQYF,TGTGCCAGCAGCCAAGGCAGCGGGGGGGCAGGAGATACGCAGTATTTT,.,TRBD2,TRBJ2-3,TRBV4-2
CASSFSSGTAGPSREQYF,TGCGCCAGCAGCTTTAGCTCCGGGACAGCTGGCCCCTCCCGCGAGCAGTACTTC,.,TRBD1,TRBJ2-7,TRBV5-1
CASSPGTGDNQPQHF,TGTGCCAGCTCACCCGGGACAGGGGACAATCAGCCCCAGCATTTT,.,TRBD1,TRBJ1-5,TRBV18
CASSTKGDTYEQYF,TGTGCCAGTAGTACAAAAGGGGATACCTACGAGCAGTACTTC,few,.,TRBJ2-7,TRBV19
CASSLVGLDSYNEQFF,TGTGCCAGCAGCCTAGTAGGACTAGACTCCTACAATGAGCAGTTCTTC,.,TRBD2,TRBJ2-1,TRBV14
CASSSRQGINEQFF,TGCGCCAGCAGCTCCAGACAGGGCATCAATGAGCAGTTCTTC,.,TRBD1,TRBJ2-1,TRBV5-1
CASSLWGVFVNTEAFF,TGTGCCAGCAGCTTATGGGGGGTTTTTGTGAACACTGAAGCTTTCTTT,.,.,TRBJ1-1,TRBV11-2
CATRGTSGYNEQFF,TGTGCCACCCGAGGGACTAGCGGGTACAATGAGCAGTTCTTC,once,TRBD2,TRBJ2-1,TRBV18
CATSRSTGGNTEAFF,TGTGCCACCAGCAGATCGACAGGGGGGAACACTGAAGCTTTCTTT,few,TRBD1,TRBJ1-1,TRBV15
CASSPGRRQGVTDTQYF,TGTGCCAGCTCCCCTGGGAGGAGACAGGGGGTCACAGATACGCAGTATTTT,.,TRBD1,TRBJ2-3,TRBV5-4
CASSSNRDSLQETQYF,TGCGCCAGCAGCTCAAACCGGGACAGCTTACAAGAGACCCAGTACTTC,.,TRBD1,TRBJ2-5,TRBV4-1
CASSLNVEGVYEQYF,TGCGCCAGCAGCTTAAATGTTGAGGGTGTCTACGAGCAGTACTTC,.,.,TRBJ2-7,TRBV5-1
CASSDYYGGENEQFF,TGTGCCAGCAGTGATTATTACGGCGGGGAGAATGAGCAGTTCTTC,.,.,TRBJ2-1,TRBV6-4
CASRKTGGGRTEAFF,TGTGCCAGCAGGAAGACAGGGGGCGGAAGGACTGAAGCTTTCTTT,once,TRBD1,TRBJ1-1,TRBV5-4
CASSPSDRSNTEAFF,TGTGCCAGCAGCCCCTCGGACAGGTCGAACACTGAAGCTTTCTTT,.,TRBD1,TRBJ1-1,TRBV4-2
CASSVALSPETQYF,TGTGCCAGCAGCGTAGCTCTCTCCCCAGAGACCCAGTACTTC,.,.,TRBJ2-5,TRBV9
CASSLDRGSGIQYF,TGTGCCAGCAGTTTGGACAGGGGCTCTGGCATTCAGTACTTC,.,TRBD1,TRBJ2-4,TRBV28
CASSPQGQINNEQFF,TGTGCCAGCTCACCTCAGGGACAGATAAACAATGAGCAGTTCTTC,.,TRBD1,TRBJ2-1,TRBV18
CASSLLGGGVSTDTQYF,TGTGCCAGCAGTTTATTGGGCGGGGGGGTAAGCACAGATACGCAGTATTTT,.,TRBD2,TRBJ2-3,TRBV28
CADRGYQFTEKLFF,TGTGCTGACAGGGGATACCAGTTTACTGAAAAACTGTTTTTT,few,TRBD1,TRBJ1-4,TRBV6-9
CASSVAGEYQETQYF,TGTGCCAGCAGCGTAGCGGGAGAGTACCAAGAGACCCAGTACTTC,.,.,TRBJ2-5,TRBV9
CASSEGDIETQYF,TGTGCCAGCAGCGAGGGAGACATAGAGACCCAGTACTTC,.,.,TRBJ2-5,TRBV7-6
CASRGARNTEAFF,TGTGCCAGTAGGGGCGCGAGGAACACTGAAGCTTTCTTT,.,.,TRBJ1-1,TRBV19
CASSWGTGGLGGYTF,TGTGCCAGCAGCTGGGGGACAGGGGGCTTGGGTGGCTACACCTTC,.,TRBD1,TRBJ1-2,TRBV5-6
CASSPWTSGRRPNYEQYF,TGTGCCAGCAGTCCCTGGACTAGCGGGAGGCGTCCTAACTACGAGCAGTACTTC,once,TRBD2,TRBJ2-7,TRBV28
CASSEGLLNTEAFF,TGTGCCAGCAGCGAGGGACTCCTGAACACTGAAGCTTTCTTT,.,.,TRBJ1-1,TRBV5-4
CATFDRGLRNTIYF,TGTGCCACCTTCGACAGGGGACTGCGAAACACCATATATTTT,.,TRBD1,TRBJ1-3,TRBV19
CASSLASGSYEQYF,TGTGCCAGCAGCTTGGCCAGCGGTTCCTACGAGCAGTACTTC,.,.,TRBJ2-7,TRBV11-2
CASSLGKAGGTYEQYF,TGTGCCAGCAGCTTGGGGAAAGCGGGAGGGACCTACGAGCAGTACTTC,.,TRBD2,TRBJ2-7,TRBV5-4
CASSYWWRDTDTQYF,TGTGCCAGCAGTTACTGGTGGCGGGACACAGATACGCAGTATTTT,.,.,TRBJ2-3,TRBV6-5
CASRPRAAGNTIYF,TGCGCCAGCAGACCCAGGGCAGCTGGAAACACCATATATTTT,.,.,TRBJ1-3,TRBV5-1
CASNGGGTGVLWGYTF,TGTGCCAGCAACGGAGGGGGGACAGGGGTTCTTTGGGGCTACACCTTC,.,TRBD1,TRBJ1-2,TRBV28
CASSLVTSSEQYF,TGTGCCAGCAGCTTGGTGACTAGCTCCGAGCAGTACTTC,.,TRBD2,TRBJ2-7,TRBV5-8
CTSSPRGAGETQYF,TGTACCAGCTCACCCCGGGGGGCCGGAGAGACCCAGTACTTC,.,.,TRBJ2-5,TRBV18
CASSYLGTGVSNQPQHF,TGTGCCAGCAGTTACCTCGGGACAGGCGTCAGCAATCAGCCCCAGCATTTT,.,TRBD1,TRBJ1-5,TRBV28
CATSPGGGPYGYTF,TGTGCCACCAGTCCCGGTGGCGGTCCCTATGGCTACACCTTC,.,.,TRBJ1-2,TRBV19
CATTTGLAGGEQFF,TGTGCCACGACGACCGGACTAGCCGGTGGTGAGCAGTTCTTC,.,TRBD2,TRBJ2-1,TRBV9
CASSPSGQNNQPQHF,TGTGCCAGCTCACCATCGGGACAGAACAATCAGCCCCAGCATTTT,.,TRBD1,TRBJ1-5,TRBV18
CASRPDMYRAATQYF,TGTGCCAGCAGGCCCGACATGTACAGGGCGGCGACCCAGTACTTC,.,.,TRBJ2-5,TRBV6-5
CASRNDRDRIYGYTF,TGTGCCAGCAGAAACGACAGGGATCGAATCTATGGCTACACCTTC,.,TRBD1,TRBJ1-2,TRBV2